Sequencing of this T cell receptor beta chain was carried out in a study of vaccination effects on CD4 cells after COVID-19. Study-level background: Expansion of antigen-specific CD4+ T cells with viral peptide pools was carried out by the ViraFEST assay before sequencing.

Turning to this clone: Its target is unknown.

The CDR3 is made up of 13 amino acids. CDR1 is SGHVS and CDR2 is FQNEAQ in the germline V gene. Trimming took 4 bases from V and 9 from J; bases not matched to a gene: 8. The method was immunoSEQ multiplex PCR; TCRdb's version includes in-frame clones alone and lacks a portion of them. This table holds about 25,000 clones, 73% found once. Researchers isolated CD4+ T cells once approximately eleven days of culture had elapsed. Nucleocapsid antibodies were negative in the vaccine recipients, who had never had SARS-CoV-2 infection. Half-medium replacement with IL-2 medium occurred on days 3 and 7. This rearrangement joins TRBV7-8 to TRBJ1-2, with 7 bases that match TRBD1. The sequencing here drew on CD4+ T cells from PBMCs cultured without peptide, taken before COVID-19 vaccination. This TCR came from a human donor who received a COVID-19 vaccine. This CDR3 is CASSSTGNNRYTF. CDR3 in DNA: TGTGCCAGCAGCTCGACAGGGAATAACCGCTACACCTTC. The complete variable domain, with remaining parts taken from reference TRBV7-8 and TRBJ1-2, reads GAGVSQSPRYKVAKRGQDVALRCDPISGHVSLFWYQQALGQGPEFLTYFQNEAQLDKSGLPSDRFFAERPEGSVSTLKIQRTQQEDSAVYLCASSSTGNNRYTFGSGTRLTVV.